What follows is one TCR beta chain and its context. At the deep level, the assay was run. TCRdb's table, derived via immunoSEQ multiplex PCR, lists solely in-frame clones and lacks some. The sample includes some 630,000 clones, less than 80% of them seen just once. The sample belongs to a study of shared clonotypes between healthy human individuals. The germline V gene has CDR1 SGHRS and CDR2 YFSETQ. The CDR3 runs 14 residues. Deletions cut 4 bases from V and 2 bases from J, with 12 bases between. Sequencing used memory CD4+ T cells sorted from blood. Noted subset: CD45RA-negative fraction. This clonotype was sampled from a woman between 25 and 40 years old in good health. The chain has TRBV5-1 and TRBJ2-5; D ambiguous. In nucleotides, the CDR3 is TGCGCCAGCAGCAATGTTGCCACGCAAGAGACCCAGTACTTC. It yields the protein CASSNVATQETQYF.